A single TCR beta chain is shown here with its context. As yet, its antigen is unknown. The sample comes from a study of shared clonotypes between healthy human individuals. General study points: Memory subsets generally showed smaller estimated richness than naive subsets did.

Germline V gene sequence: CDR1 SEHNR, CDR2 FQNEAQ (reference sequence). With 4 bases removed from V and 1 base from J, the gap between germline ends came to 12 bases. This CDR3 has 15 residues. Method: immunoSEQ multiplex PCR; TCRdb's copy keeps in-frame clones and lacks some. The sample records around 1.5 million clones, approximately 98% being singletons. The sequencing input was naive CD4+ T cells sorted from blood. As for subset: CD45RA+ positively selected. The genes are TRBV7-9 and TRBJ2-3; tentative D call: TRBD1 (6 bases). The receptor was derived from a man aged 25 to 45 in good health. This CDR3 reads CASSSLQGGTDTQYF. CDR3 in DNA: TGTGCCAGCAGCTCTTTACAGGGAGGCACAGATACGCAGTATTTT.